This T cell receptor beta chain was found in a study of T-cell reconstitution after alpha-beta-depleted transplantation in children. Library preparation (for TCRbeta) was performed with unique molecular identifiers. TCRdb re-called the PCR reads with MiXCR, one entry per CDR3 protein. Among about 300,000 distinct CDR3 sequences listed, 7.5% to 9% were seen once. Points from the study as a whole: There were reportedly several hundred expanded graft clones from which alpha-beta T cells came about two months after transplant. Surviving recipient T cells and thymic progenitors underlay high day-60 TCRbeta diversity in some patients. It was newly produced T cells that mostly accounted for T-cell counts and diversity one year after transplant.

This clonotype was counted at least ten times. Antigen specificity is unknown. The CDR3 totals 14 residues. Germline V lookup: CDR1 SGHVS, CDR2 FQNEAQ. V lost 2 bases, J lost 0 bases, and 5 bases lay in between. The clonotype was recovered from a female patient aged 2 to 10 who had a stem cell transplant for Fanconi anemia, so the T cells may come from the graft donor. This material consisted of peripheral blood, taken 360 days after TCRalphabeta/CD19-depleted stem cell transplant. The genes are TRBV7-8 and TRBJ1-3; no reliable D call. The CDR3 spells CASSLIASGNTIYF. In DNA, the CDR3 is TGTGCCAGCAGCTTAATAGCCTCTGGAAACACCATATATTTT. The full variable domain, rest sourced from reference TRBV7-8 and TRBJ1-3, is GAGVSQSPRYKVAKRGQDVALRCDPISGHVSLFWYQQALGQGPEFLTYFQNEAQLDKSGLPSDRFFAERPEGSVSTLKIQRTQQEDSAVYLCASSLIASGNTIYFGEGSWLTVV.